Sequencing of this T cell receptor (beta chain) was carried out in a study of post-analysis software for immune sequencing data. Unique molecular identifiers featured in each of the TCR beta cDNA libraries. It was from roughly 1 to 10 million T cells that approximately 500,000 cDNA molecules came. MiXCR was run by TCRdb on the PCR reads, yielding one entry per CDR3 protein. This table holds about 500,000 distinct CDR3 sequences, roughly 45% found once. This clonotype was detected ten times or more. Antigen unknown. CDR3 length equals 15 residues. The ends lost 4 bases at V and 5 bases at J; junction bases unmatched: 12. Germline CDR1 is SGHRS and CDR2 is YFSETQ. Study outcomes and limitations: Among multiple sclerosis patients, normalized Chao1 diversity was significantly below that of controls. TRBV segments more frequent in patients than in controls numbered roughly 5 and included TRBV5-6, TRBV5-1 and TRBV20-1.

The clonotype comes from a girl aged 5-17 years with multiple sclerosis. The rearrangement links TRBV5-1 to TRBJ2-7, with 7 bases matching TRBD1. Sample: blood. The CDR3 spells CASSPETGFGNEQYF. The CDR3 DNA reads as TGCGCCAGCAGCCCCGAGACAGGGTTTGGTAACGAGCAGTACTTC.